Following are 10 T cell receptor beta chains from one sample sequenced in a study of blood T cells in healthy people across ages. Then a second PCR, running about 7 to 11 cycles, was carried out with a sample-barcoded 5' primer and a J-beta primer mix. Using its own MiXCR run on the 5' RACE reads, TCRdb lists one record per CDR3 protein. The sample carries some 1.4 million distinct CDR3 sequences, about 40% recorded once. The sequencing sample was made of blood. The receptor source for this set is a woman aged 18 to 35 in good health.

With regard to this clonotype: This sequence may be a read error, since a much larger clone differs from it by one base. The rearrangement links TRBV20-1 to TRBJ2-1; 10 bases align to TRBD2. The CDR3 extends over 14 amino acids. After removal of 6 bases from V and 6 bases from J, the junction contained 8 bases not matched to a gene. Germline V gives CDR1 DFQATT, CDR2 SNEGSKA (reference sequence). The CDR3 bases are TGCAGTGCGGGAGCGGGAGGGGCATGCAATGAGCAGTTCTTC. Its protein is CSAGAGGACNEQFF.

A note on this clonotype: This may stem from a read error, because a much larger clone lies one nucleotide away. This sequence joins TRBV4-2 and TRBJ2-5; 8 bases match TRBD2. Germline values: CDR1 LGHNA, CDR2 YNFKEQ. The CDR3 consists of 16 residues. CDR3 DNA sequence: TGTGTCAGCAGCCAAGTAGGTAGCGGGACACAAGAGACCCAGTACTTC. It is translated as CVSSQVGSGTQETQYF.

Concerning this clonotype itself: Compared with germline, one end of the junction differs, possibly owing to a read error. The chain is built from TRBV7-2 and TRBJ2-1; D may correspond to TRBD1 or TRBD2 (6 bases each). The length of the CDR3 is 16 residues. The germline V gene encodes CDR1 SGHTA and CDR2 FQGNSA. CDR3 nucleotides: TGTGCCAGCAGCCTGGGGGGCCTCGGCATGTACAATGGGCAGTTCTTC. Its protein is CASSLGGLGMYNGQFF.

The chain links TRBV6-2 or TRBV6-3 to TRBJ1-4, with no clear D. This CDR3 contains 14 residues. Trimming shortened V by 7 bases and J by 0 bases, and 9 bases separated the two germline ends. Germline V gives CDR1 MNHEY, CDR2 SVGEGT. Written as DNA, the CDR3 is TGTGCCAGCACGGGGAGTGCAACTAATGAAAAACTGTTTTTT. Amino acids: CASTGSATNEKLFF.

This sequence joins TRBV4-2 and TRBJ2-1, with TRBD2 matching 9 bases. The junction had 11 bases not matched to a gene; V was cut back by 3 bases and J by 5 bases. The CDR3 extends over 17 amino acids. Per germline, CDR1 LGHNA and CDR2 YNFKEQ. The CDR3 region has the DNA TGTGCCAGCAGCCATACCCGGACTAGCGCAAGGAACAATGAGCAGTTCTTC. Residues: CASSHTRTSARNNEQFF.

In this sample, this clonotype turned up a few times. This chain connects TRBV11-2 to TRBJ2-4; D is perhaps TRBD2 (6 bases). CDR1 SGHAT and CDR2 FQNNGV come from the germline V gene. The CDR3 covers 15 residues. Trimming pared 3 bases from V and 1 base from J, leaving 10 bases between. The chain's CDR3 is CASSFSEGAKNIQYF. The CDR3 nucleotides read TGTGCCAGCAGCTTTTCGGAGGGGGCCAAAAACATTCAGTACTTC.

In this sample, this clonotype turned up a few times. A much larger clone differs from this one at a single base, so this may be a read error. The rearrangement joins TRBV12-3 or TRBV12-4 to TRBJ2-5, with TRBD2 matching over 11 bases. This CDR3 is built from 13 residues. The V segment lost 7 bases and the J segment 5 bases; nucleotides outside the gene matches: 3. The DNA of the CDR3 is TGTGCCAGCACCGTAGCGGGGGGGGAGACCCAGTACTTC. Its translation: CASTVAGGETQYF.

This chain links TRBV24-1 with TRBJ2-7, with D perhaps assigned TRBD1 or TRBD2 (6 bases each). The DNA matches TRBJ2-5 better at its end, which makes the J call doubtful. The CDR3 totals 16 residues. Germline V CDR1 and CDR2: KGHDR, SFDVKD. CDR3 sequence reads: CAPEAARDTEGETQYF. Here the CDR3 DNA reads TGTGCCCCGGAAGCGGCGCGGGACACAGAGGGGGAGACCCAGTACTTC.

V usage is TRBV7-2 and J usage is TRBJ1-1, with D maybe TRBD1 (5 bases). Trimming took 4 bases from V and 11 from J, leaving 14 bases between them. The CDR3 is 12 amino acids. Germline CDR1 reads SGHTA; CDR2 reads FQGNSA. DNA for the CDR3: TGTGCCAGCAGCTCCAAGCGGGACGGGGCTTTCTTT. This encodes CASSSKRDGAFF.

V and J are TRBV29-1 and TRBJ2-5; no reliable D call. V lost 3 bases and J 1 base, leaving 9 bases between the germline ends. CDR3 length equals 13 residues. Germline CDR1 reads SQVTM; CDR2 reads ANQGSEA. The CDR3 sequence is CSVDGAAQETQYF. In DNA form, the CDR3 reads TGCAGCGTTGATGGTGCGGCCCAAGAGACCCAGTACTTC.